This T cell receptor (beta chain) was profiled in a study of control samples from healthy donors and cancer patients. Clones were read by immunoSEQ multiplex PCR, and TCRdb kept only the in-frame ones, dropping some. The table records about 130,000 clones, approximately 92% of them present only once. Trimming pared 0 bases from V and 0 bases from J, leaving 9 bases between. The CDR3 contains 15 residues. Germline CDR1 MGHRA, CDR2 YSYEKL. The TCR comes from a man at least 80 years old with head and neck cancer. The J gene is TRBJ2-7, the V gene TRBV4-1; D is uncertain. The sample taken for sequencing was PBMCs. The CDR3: CASSQDFQPSYEQYF. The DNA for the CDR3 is TGCGCCAGCAGCCAAGATTTCCAGCCCTCCTACGAGCAGTACTTC.